The T cell receptor (beta chain) described here comes from a study of T-cell memory formation after mild COVID-19. CDR1 and CDR2 from the germline V gene are MNHEY and SVGAGI. This CDR3 region has 15 residues. V lost 0 bases and J 3 bases, leaving 10 bases between the germline ends. General study results and limits: Clones contracting day 15 to 85 were balanced CD4/CD8; later expanders leaned CD4+. Memory from before infection featured some responding clones, which suggests cross-reactive memory joined. Proof of SARS-CoV-2 specificity was absent for the second-wave clones that crested on day 37.

TCRdb fed the 5' RACE reads into MiXCR, producing one record per CDR3 protein. The table shows 150,000 to 200,000 distinct CDR3 sequences, with more than 15% occurring only once. A few counts support this clonotype. Its matching antigen is unknown. V is TRBV6-5 and J is TRBJ2-3; D unclear. What was sequenced was PBMCs or a T cell subset sorted from them (not recorded which). This TCR was sampled from an adult woman who had mild COVID-19 (a few samples of this study predate the infection). Cell type and time point are not known. Here the CDR3 DNA reads TGTGCCAGCAGTTACTCGAGAATGGCGACAGATACGCAGTATTTT. This sequence encodes CASSYSRMATDTQYF.